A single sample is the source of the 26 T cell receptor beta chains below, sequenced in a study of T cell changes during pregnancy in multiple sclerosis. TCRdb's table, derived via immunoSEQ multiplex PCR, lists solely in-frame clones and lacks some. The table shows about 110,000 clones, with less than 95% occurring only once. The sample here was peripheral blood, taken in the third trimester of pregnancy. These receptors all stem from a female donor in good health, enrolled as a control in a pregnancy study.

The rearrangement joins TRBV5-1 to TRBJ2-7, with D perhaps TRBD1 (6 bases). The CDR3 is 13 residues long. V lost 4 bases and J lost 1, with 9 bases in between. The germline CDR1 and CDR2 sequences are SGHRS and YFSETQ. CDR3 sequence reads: CASSTRGSYEQYF. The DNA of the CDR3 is TGCGCCAGCAGCACTAGGGGGTCCTACGAGCAGTACTTC.

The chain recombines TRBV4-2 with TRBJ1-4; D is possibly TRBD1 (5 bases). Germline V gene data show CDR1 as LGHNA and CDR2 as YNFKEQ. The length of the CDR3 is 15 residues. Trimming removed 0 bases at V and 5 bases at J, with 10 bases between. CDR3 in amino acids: CASSQESRVNEKLFF. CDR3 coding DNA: TGTGCCAGCAGCCAAGAAAGCAGGGTGAATGAAAAACTGTTTTTT.

CDR3 DNA: TGCGCCAGCAGTGAGTCGGCGCAGTTCTTC. It encodes CASSESAQFF. This chain connects TRBV10-2 to TRBJ2-1; no reliable D call. Trimming left V 0 bases short and J 12 bases short, with 3 bases between. CDR1 and CDR2 from the germline V gene are WSHSY and SAAADI. CDR3 size: 10 residues.

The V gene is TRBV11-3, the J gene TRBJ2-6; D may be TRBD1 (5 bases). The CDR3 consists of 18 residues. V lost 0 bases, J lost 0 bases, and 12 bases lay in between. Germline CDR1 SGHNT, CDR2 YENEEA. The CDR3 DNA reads TGTGCCAGCAGCTTAGAGGGTACAGGTTTCTCTGGGGCCAACGTCCTGACTTTC. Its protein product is CASSLEGTGFSGANVLTF. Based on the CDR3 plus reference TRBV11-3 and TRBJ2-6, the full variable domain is EAGVVQSPRYKIIEKKQPVAFWCNPISGHNTLYWYLQNLGQGPELLIRYENEEAVDDSQLPKDRFSAERLKGVDSTLKIQPAELGDSAVYLCASSLEGTGFSGANVLTFGAGSRLTVL.

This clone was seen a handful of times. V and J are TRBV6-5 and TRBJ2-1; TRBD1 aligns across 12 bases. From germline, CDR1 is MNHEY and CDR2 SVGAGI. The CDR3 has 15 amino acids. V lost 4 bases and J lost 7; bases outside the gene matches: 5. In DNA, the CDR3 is TGTGCCAGCAGTTCAGGGACAGGGGGCCGGAATGAGCAGTTCTTC. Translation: CASSSGTGGRNEQFF.

The CDR3 nucleotides are TGTGCCTGGAGTCACCCCCAAGGGGCCCAGCATTTT. Translated, it gives CAWSHPQGAQHF. The chain recombines TRBV30 with TRBJ1-5, with D tentatively TRBD1 (5 bases). Germline values: CDR1 GTSNPN, CDR2 SVGIG (reference sequence). V shed 2 bases and J shed 11 bases, with 13 bases lying between them. The CDR3 consists of 12 residues. Full variable domain (remainder filled in from reference TRBV30 and TRBJ1-5): SQTIHQWPATLVQPVGSPLSLECTVEGTSNPNLYWYRQAAGRGLQLLFYSVGIGQISSEVPQNLSASRPQDRQFILSSKKLLLSDSGFYLCAWSHPQGAQHFGDGTRLSIL.

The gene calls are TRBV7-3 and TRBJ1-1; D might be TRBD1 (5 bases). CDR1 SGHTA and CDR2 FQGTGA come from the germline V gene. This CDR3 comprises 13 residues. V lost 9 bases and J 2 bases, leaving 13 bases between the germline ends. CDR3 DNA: TGTGCCAGTGCGCAGGGAAGAAACACTGAAGCTTTCTTT. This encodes CASAQGRNTEAFF.

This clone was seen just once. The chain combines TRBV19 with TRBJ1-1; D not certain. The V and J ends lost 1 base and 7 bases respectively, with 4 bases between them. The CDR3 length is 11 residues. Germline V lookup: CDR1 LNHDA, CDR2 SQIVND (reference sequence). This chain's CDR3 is CASSIAGEAFF. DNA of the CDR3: TGTGCCAGTAGTATAGCCGGTGAAGCTTTCTTT.

CDR3 amino acids: CASIPKGHYNKIGNQPQHF. CDR3 coding DNA: TGTGCCAGCATCCCTAAGGGACACTATAACAAAATTGGCAATCAGCCCCAGCATTTT. The rearrangement links TRBV9 to TRBJ1-5, with D possibly TRBD1 on 6 matching bases. The CDR3 loop spans 19 amino acids. Between the trimmed V and J ends, which lost 6 bases and 2 bases, there was a span of 27 bases. Germline CDR1 reads SGDLS; CDR2 reads YYNGEE.

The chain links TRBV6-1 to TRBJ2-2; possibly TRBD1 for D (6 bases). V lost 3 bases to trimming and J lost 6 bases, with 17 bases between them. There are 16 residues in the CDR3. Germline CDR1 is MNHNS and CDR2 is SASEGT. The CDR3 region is CASSEIRGQGAGELFF. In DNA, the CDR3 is TGTGCCAGCAGTGAGATCCGGGGACAAGGTGCCGGGGAGCTGTTTTTT.

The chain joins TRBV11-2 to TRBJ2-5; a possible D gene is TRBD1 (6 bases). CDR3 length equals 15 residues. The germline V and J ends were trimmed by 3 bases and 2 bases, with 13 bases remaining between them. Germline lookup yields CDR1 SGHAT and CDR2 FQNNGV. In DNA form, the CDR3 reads TGTGCCAGCAGCTTTGAGGGACACCAGCAAGAGACCCAGTACTTC. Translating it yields CASSFEGHQQETQYF.

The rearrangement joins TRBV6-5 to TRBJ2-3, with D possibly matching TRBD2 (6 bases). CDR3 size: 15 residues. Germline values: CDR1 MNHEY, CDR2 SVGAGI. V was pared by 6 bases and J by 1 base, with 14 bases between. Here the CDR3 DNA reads TGTGCCAGCAGACCCCGACAGCGGGGCACAGATACGCAGTATTTT. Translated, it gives CASRPRQRGTDTQYF.

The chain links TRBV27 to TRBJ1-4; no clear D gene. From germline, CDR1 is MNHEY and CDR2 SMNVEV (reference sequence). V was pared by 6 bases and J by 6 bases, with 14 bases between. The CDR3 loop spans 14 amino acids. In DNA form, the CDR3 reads TGTGCCAGCAGCCCCGGGGATTTGGATGAAAAACTGTTTTTT. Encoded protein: CASSPGDLDEKLFF.

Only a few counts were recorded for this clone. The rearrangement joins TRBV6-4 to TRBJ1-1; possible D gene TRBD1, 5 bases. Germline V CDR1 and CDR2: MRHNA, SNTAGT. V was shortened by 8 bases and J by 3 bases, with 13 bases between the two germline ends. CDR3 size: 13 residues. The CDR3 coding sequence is TGTGCCAGCGCAGGGAATCCGGACACTGAAGCTTTCTTT. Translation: CASAGNPDTEAFF.

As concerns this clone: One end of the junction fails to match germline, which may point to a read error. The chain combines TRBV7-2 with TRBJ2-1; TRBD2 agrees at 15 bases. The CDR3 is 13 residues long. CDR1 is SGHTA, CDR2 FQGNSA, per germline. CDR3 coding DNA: TGTGCCAGCAGCTCACGGACTAGCGGGGGGGCCCTCTTC. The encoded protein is CASSSRTSGGALF.

The DNA for the CDR3 is TGCGCCAGCAGCTTAGGGACAGGGTCCCCCCTCGAGCAGTACTTC. Protein: CASSLGTGSPLEQYF. V and J are TRBV5-1 and TRBJ2-7, with TRBD1 matching over 9 bases. Trimming removed 2 bases from V and 6 bases from J; junction bases left unmatched: 9. CDR1 and CDR2 (germline): SGHRS, YFSETQ. The CDR3 runs 15 residues.

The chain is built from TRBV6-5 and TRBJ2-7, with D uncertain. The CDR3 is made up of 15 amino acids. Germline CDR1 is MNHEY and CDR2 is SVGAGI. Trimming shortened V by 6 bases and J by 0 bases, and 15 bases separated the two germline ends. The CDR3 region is CASRNYVRSSYEQYF. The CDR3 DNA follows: TGTGCCAGCAGGAATTATGTGAGGAGCTCCTACGAGCAGTACTTC.

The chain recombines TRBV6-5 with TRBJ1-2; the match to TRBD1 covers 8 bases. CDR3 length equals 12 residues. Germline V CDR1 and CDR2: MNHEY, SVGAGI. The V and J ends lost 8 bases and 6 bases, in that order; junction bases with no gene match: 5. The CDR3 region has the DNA TGTGCCAGCTCAGGGGGCAGGCATGGCTACACCTTC. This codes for CASSGGRHGYTF.

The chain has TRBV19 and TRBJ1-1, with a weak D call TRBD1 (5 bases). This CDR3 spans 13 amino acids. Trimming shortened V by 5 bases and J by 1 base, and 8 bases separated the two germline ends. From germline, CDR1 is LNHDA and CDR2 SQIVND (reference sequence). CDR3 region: CASSVTGNTEAFF. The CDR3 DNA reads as TGTGCCAGTAGTGTAACAGGGAACACTGAAGCTTTCTTT.

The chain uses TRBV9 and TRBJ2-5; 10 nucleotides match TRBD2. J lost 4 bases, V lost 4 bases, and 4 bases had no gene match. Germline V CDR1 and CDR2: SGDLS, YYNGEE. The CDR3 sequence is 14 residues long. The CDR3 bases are TGTGCCAGCAGCCTAATAGCGGGAGGAGAGACCCAGTACTTC. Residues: CASSLIAGGETQYF. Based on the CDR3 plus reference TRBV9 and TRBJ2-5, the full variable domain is DSGVTQTPKHLITATGQRVTLRCSPRSGDLSVYWYQQSLDQGLQFLIQYYNGEERAKGNILERFSAQQFPDLHSELNLSSLELGDSALYFCASSLIAGGETQYFGPGTRLLVL.

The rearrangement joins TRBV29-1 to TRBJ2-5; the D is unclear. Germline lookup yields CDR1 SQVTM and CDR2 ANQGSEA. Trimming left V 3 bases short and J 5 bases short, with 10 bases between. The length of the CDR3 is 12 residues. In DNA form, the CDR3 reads TGCAGCGTTGATCGGCAGAGGGAGACCCAGTACTTC. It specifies CSVDRQRETQYF.

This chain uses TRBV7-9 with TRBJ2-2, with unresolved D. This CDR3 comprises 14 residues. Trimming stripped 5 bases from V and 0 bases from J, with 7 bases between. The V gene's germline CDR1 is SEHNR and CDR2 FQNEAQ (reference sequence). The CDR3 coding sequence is TGTGCCAGCAGCCAGACACCGAACACCGGGGAGCTGTTTTTT. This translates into CASSQTPNTGELFF.

CDR3 sequence: CASSQMNSNQPQHF. Here the CDR3 DNA reads TGTGCCAGTAGTCAGATGAATAGCAATCAGCCCCAGCATTTT. V usage is TRBV19 and J usage is TRBJ1-5, with D unresolved. Between the trimmed V and J ends, which lost 5 bases and 0 bases, there was a span of 8 bases. Germline lookup yields CDR1 LNHDA and CDR2 SQIVND (reference sequence). The CDR3 consists of 14 residues.

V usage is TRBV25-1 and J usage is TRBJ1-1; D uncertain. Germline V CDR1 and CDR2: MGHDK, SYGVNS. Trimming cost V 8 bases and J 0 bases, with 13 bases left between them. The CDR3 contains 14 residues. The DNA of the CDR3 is TGTGCCAGCGGGGTGGACGGGATGAACACTGAAGCTTTCTTT. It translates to CASGVDGMNTEAFF.

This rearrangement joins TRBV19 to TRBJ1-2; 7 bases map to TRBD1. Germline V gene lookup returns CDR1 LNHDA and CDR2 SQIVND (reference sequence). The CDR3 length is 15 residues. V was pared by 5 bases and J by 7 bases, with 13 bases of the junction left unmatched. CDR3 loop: CASSSWTGTGGGYTF. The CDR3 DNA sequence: TGTGCCAGTAGTTCCTGGACAGGAACCGGAGGTGGCTACACCTTC.

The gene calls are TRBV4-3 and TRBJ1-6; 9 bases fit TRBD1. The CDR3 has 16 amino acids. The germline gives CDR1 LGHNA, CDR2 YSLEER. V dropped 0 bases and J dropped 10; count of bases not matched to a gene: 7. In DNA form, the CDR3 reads TGCGCCAGCAGCCAAGATAACGACAGGGGGAACTCACCCCTCCACTTT. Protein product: CASSQDNDRGNSPLHF.